The 17 T cell receptor beta chains reported below all come from one sample, sequenced in a study of T cell repertoires in cytomegalovirus infection. Antigens of these TCRs are unknown. TCRdb independently ran MiXCR on the reads; one entry per CDR3 protein. The data contain some 800,000 distinct CDR3 sequences, 25% to 35% of them seen just once; the ten biggest clones take up 13%. The specimen was cultured CD8+ T cells from PBMCs, collected from culture after CMV antigen stimulation. The receptors stem from a human donor in good health (CMV status not recorded). Some clones in this sample may be carry-over from other donors' samples.

J is TRBJ2-1 and V is TRBV6-2 or TRBV6-3; D is uncertain. Trimming stripped 2 bases from V and 7 bases from J, with 9 bases between. This CDR3 region has 13 residues. CDR1 MNHEY and CDR2 SVGEGT come from the germline V gene. In DNA, the CDR3 is TGTGCCAGCAGTTACACAACTGCGAATGAGCAGTTCTTC. Translation: CASSYTTANEQFF.

The gene calls are TRBV19 and TRBJ2-1; D ambiguous. The V end lost 0 bases, the J end lost 0 bases, and 6 bases lay between the germline ends. There are 15 residues in the CDR3. Germline V CDR1 and CDR2: LNHDA, SQIVND (reference sequence). The CDR3 here is CASSIDNGSYNEQFF. CDR3 nucleotides: TGTGCCAGTAGTATAGATAACGGCTCCTACAATGAGCAGTTCTTC.

There are a few counts of this clonotype. This chain connects TRBV27 to TRBJ2-5, with no clear D. There are 13 residues in the CDR3. The V and J ends lost 4 bases and 0 bases respectively, with 6 bases between them. Germline CDR1 and CDR2: MNHEY and SMNVEV (reference sequence). The CDR3 sequence: CASSSLYQETQYF. CDR3 sequence (DNA): TGTGCCAGCAGTTCCCTGTACCAAGAGACCCAGTACTTC.

This chain uses TRBV4-3 with TRBJ2-2; tentative D call: TRBD2 (5 bases). The V and J ends lost 3 bases and 4 bases respectively, with 15 bases between them. Germline values: CDR1 LGHNA, CDR2 YSLEER. The CDR3 sequence is 16 residues long. Written as DNA, the CDR3 is TGCGCCAGCAGCCAGAGAGGAAGGGCGGGCACCGGGGAGCTGTTTTTT. The encoded protein is CASSQRGRAGTGELFF.

The table lists this clonotype with a few counts. This chain uses TRBV7-9 with TRBJ2-3; 8 bases fit TRBD2. The CDR3 sequence is 20 residues long. With V trimmed by 5 bases and J by 3 bases, 22 bases remained unmatched. The germline V gene encodes CDR1 SEHNR and CDR2 FQNEAQ (reference sequence). CDR3 sequence: CASSPQRWLRAGGRTDTQYF. CDR3 nucleotides: TGTGCCAGCAGCCCACAGCGCTGGCTAAGGGCGGGGGGACGGACAGATACGCAGTATTTT.

In this sample, this clonotype turned up a few times. The chain combines TRBV29-1 with TRBJ2-3; 9 nucleotides match TRBD2. This CDR3 has 14 amino acids. Germline CDR1 and CDR2: SQVTM and ANQGSEA. V lost 6 bases and J lost 0; bases outside the gene matches: 4. The CDR3: CSVEGLASTDTQYF. The CDR3 region has the DNA TGCAGCGTCGAGGGACTAGCAAGCACAGATACGCAGTATTTT.

The chain has TRBV19 and TRBJ2-3; D call uncertain. This CDR3 region has 15 residues. CDR1 and CDR2 (germline): LNHDA, SQIVND (reference sequence). Between the trimmed V and J ends, which lost 3 bases and 0 bases, there was a span of 10 bases. The DNA for the CDR3 is TGTGCCAGTAGTATGGGTCAGCCTAGCACAGATACGCAGTATTTT. It encodes CASSMGQPSTDTQYF.

This clonotype showed up many times. The rearrangement links TRBV7-8 to TRBJ2-7; D is possibly TRBD2 (7 bases). The CDR3 loop spans 16 amino acids. The germline V gene has CDR1 SGHVS and CDR2 FQNEAQ. V lost 4 bases, J lost 3 bases, and 19 bases lay in between. CDR3 sequence: CASSSRRRGPLYEQYF. CDR3 sequence (DNA): TGTGCCAGCAGCTCCCGCCGGCGGGGGCCCCTCTACGAGCAGTACTTC.

This clonotype showed up many times. The rearrangement links TRBV7-2 to TRBJ1-1, with D uncertain. Between the trimmed V and J ends, which lost 8 bases and 4 bases, there was a span of 17 bases. The length of the CDR3 is 14 residues. Germline V gives CDR1 SGHTA, CDR2 FQGNSA. Here the CDR3 reads CASGYAGWGTEAFF. The CDR3 DNA reads TGTGCCAGCGGATACGCGGGCTGGGGCACTGAAGCTTTCTTT. Combining the CDR3 with reference TRBV7-2 and TRBJ1-1 gives the whole variable domain GAGVSQSPSNKVTEKGKDVELRCDPISGHTALYWYRQSLGQGLEFLIYFQGNSAPDKSGLPSDRFSAERTGGSVSTLTIQRTQQEDSAVYLCASGYAGWGTEAFFGQGTRLTVV.

The chain has TRBV29-1 and TRBJ2-1; unclear D gene. V dropped 1 base and J dropped 4 bases, with 20 bases sitting between them. CDR1 is SQVTM, CDR2 ANQGSEA, per germline. The CDR3 contains 17 residues. DNA of the CDR3: TGCAGCGTTGAAGGCGCCGCCCTAGTTCCGAGTTACAATGAGCAGTTCTTC. Protein: CSVEGAALVPSYNEQFF.

Here the CDR3 reads CASSLSYGFTEAFF. In nucleotides, the CDR3 is TGTGCCAGCAGCTTATCGTATGGGTTCACTGAAGCTTTCTTT. V is TRBV7-4 and J is TRBJ1-1; D is unresolved. CDR3 length: 14 residues. The V and J ends lost 2 bases and 4 bases respectively, with 11 bases between them. Germline V gene sequence: CDR1 SGHVT, CDR2 SQSDAQ.

The count of this clonotype is one. The CDR3 nucleotides read TGTGCCAGCAGTTTTCGGGGGACAGGGTCTCGGCAGTACGTC. Translated: CASSFRGTGSRQYV. The chain joins TRBV28 to TRBJ2-7, with 9 nucleotides matching TRBD1. The CDR3 length is 14 residues. The V gene end was trimmed by 3 bases and the J gene end by 9 bases; junction bases not matched to a gene: 9. The germline V gene encodes CDR1 MDHEN and CDR2 SYDVKM.

In the case of this clonotype: A read error is possible here, since a much larger clone lies one base away. The J gene is TRBJ2-1, the V gene TRBV7-9; TRBD2 aligns across 11 bases. The CDR3 runs to 19 residues. Germline lookup yields CDR1 SEHNR and CDR2 FQNEAQ (reference sequence). Germline trimming cut 2 bases from V and 6 bases from J; bases unmatched to any gene: 15. CDR3 sequence reads: CASSLPPHLLAGATNEQFF. The CDR3 region has the DNA TGTGCCAGCAGCTTACCTCCCCATTTACTAGCGGGGGCCACCAATGAGCAGTTCTTC.

V gene TRBV7-3 combines with J gene TRBJ2-1; D is uncertain. In germline, CDR1 is SGHTA, CDR2 FQGTGA. The CDR3 runs 14 residues. V lost 0 bases and J lost 4, with 7 bases in between. Here the CDR3 DNA reads TGTGCCAGCAGCTTAACTATTTCGTACAATGAGCAGTTCTTC. Encoded protein: CASSLTISYNEQFF.

This clonotype has just a few counts. The gene calls are TRBV7-9 and TRBJ1-4; no clear D gene. Germline loops: CDR1 SEHNR, CDR2 FQNEAQ (reference sequence). CDR3 length: 14 residues. Trimming removed 6 bases from V and 2 bases from J, with 10 bases in between. The CDR3, as DNA: TGTGCCAGCAGGCCCTCGGGGACTAATGAAAAACTGTTTTTT. Encoded protein: CASRPSGTNEKLFF.

The table lists this clonotype with a few counts. The genes are TRBV7-2 and TRBJ2-3, with D perhaps matching TRBD1 or TRBD2 (6 bases each). CDR1 and CDR2 (germline): SGHTA, FQGNSA. This CDR3 comprises 15 residues. V was shortened by 2 bases and J by 5 bases, with 14 bases between the two germline ends. The CDR3 nucleotides are TGTGCCAGCAGCTTAACGGGGGCGTTATTAGATACGCAGTATTTT. Amino acids: CASSLTGALLDTQYF.

This chain joins TRBV7-9 and TRBJ1-1; 7 nucleotides match TRBD1. The CDR3 length is 15 residues. The trim removed 1 base at V and 5 bases at J, leaving 7 bases unmatched. Germline loops: CDR1 SEHNR, CDR2 FQNEAQ (reference sequence). The CDR3 region has the DNA TGTGCCAGCAGCTTAGAAACAGGGGAAGGAACTGAAGCTTTCTTT. Its translation is CASSLETGEGTEAFF.